Listed here are 10 T cell receptor beta chains from one sample, sequenced in a study of T cell changes during pregnancy in multiple sclerosis. Profiling relied on immunoSEQ multiplex PCR, and the TCRdb table lists in-frame clones only, not all of them. The sample yields tens of thousands of clones, just over 90% seen once. Sequencing was performed on peripheral blood, taken in the second trimester of pregnancy. These receptors originate from a female donor with multiple sclerosis, enrolled in a pregnancy study.

This clone appeared a single time. The chain has TRBV19 and TRBJ2-7, with 11 bases matching TRBD2. The V segment lost 6 bases and the J segment 0 bases; nucleotides outside the gene matches: 4. Germline lookup yields CDR1 LNHDA and CDR2 SQIVND (reference sequence). The CDR3 is made up of 15 amino acids. CDR3: CASRTSGSGSYEQYF. DNA for the CDR3: TGTGCCAGTAGAACTAGCGGGAGTGGCTCCTACGAGCAGTACTTC.

V is TRBV5-4 and J is TRBJ2-1, with TRBD2 matching over 12 bases. The CDR3 length is 16 residues. Per germline, CDR1 SGHNT and CDR2 YYREEE (reference sequence). Trimming took 0 bases from V and 7 from J; bases not matched to a gene: 5. CDR3 sequence (DNA): TGTGCCAGCAGCTTGGAGCGGCTAGCGGGAGGGAATGAGCAGTTCTTC. As protein: CASSLERLAGGNEQFF.

The rearrangement joins TRBV2 to TRBJ1-1; D gene ambiguous. Trimming took off 6 bases at V and 1 base at J, with 12 bases between the two ends. CDR3 length: 14 amino acids. The germline V gene has CDR1 SNHLY and CDR2 FYNNEI. CDR3 bases: TGTGCCAGCAGGCCGGACGGGAGGAACACTGAAGCTTTCTTT. Protein: CASRPDGRNTEAFF.

The genes are TRBV23-1 and TRBJ2-1; 12 nucleotides match TRBD1. TRBV23-1 is marked as an open reading frame, function uncertain. The ends lost 4 bases at V and 7 bases at J; junction bases unmatched: 8. This CDR3 spans 16 amino acids. Written as DNA, the CDR3 is TGCGCCAGCAGTCTAATCCGGGACAGGGGGCCTAATGAGCAGTTCTTC. This encodes CASSLIRDRGPNEQFF.

The chain carries TRBV30 and TRBJ2-7, with TRBD2 matching over 11 bases. Losses at the gene ends were 2 bases for V and 1 base for J; bases not matched to a gene: 4. Germline-derived CDR1 and CDR2 are GTSNPN and SVGIG (reference sequence). The CDR3 is 15 residues long. In DNA, the CDR3 is TGTGCCTGGAGTCCGGGACTAGCGGCGTCCTACGAGCAGTACTTC. Its translation: CAWSPGLAASYEQYF.

The chain recombines TRBV25-1 with TRBJ2-2; 7 bases align to TRBD2. This CDR3 contains 16 residues. Losses at the gene ends were 3 bases for V and 7 bases for J; bases not matched to a gene: 11. The V gene's germline CDR1 is MGHDK and CDR2 SYGVNS. The CDR3 nucleotides are TGTGCCAGCAGTGACCACCTCCCCAGGGAGGGCGGGGAGCTGTTTTTT. This codes for CASSDHLPREGGELFF.

The chain's CDR3 is CASSYRDTDTQYF. The CDR3 nucleotides read TGTGCCAGCTCGTACAGGGACACAGATACGCAGTATTTT. The chain uses TRBV18 and TRBJ2-3, with D perhaps TRBD1 (6 bases). Germline lookup yields CDR1 KGHSH and CDR2 LQKENI. CDR3 length: 13 residues. Trimming took 6 bases from V and 2 from J, leaving 9 bases between them. Filled out from reference TRBV18 and TRBJ2-3, the complete variable domain reads NAGVMQNPRHLVRRRGQEARLRCSPMKGHSHVYWYRQLPEEGLKFMVYLQKENIIDESGMPKERFSAEFPKEGPSILRIQQVVRGDSAAYFCASSYRDTDTQYFGPGTRLTVL.

The gene calls are TRBV4-3 and TRBJ2-7; 9 bases are shared with TRBD1. This CDR3 has 17 residues. V lost 0 bases and J lost 3; bases outside the gene matches: 9. From germline, CDR1 is LGHNA and CDR2 YSLEER. CDR3 bases: TGCGCCAGCAGCCAAGAATGGGGACAGGGCGACTTCTACGAGCAGTACTTC. Amino acids: CASSQEWGQGDFYEQYF.

Comment on this clone: At one end the junction does not follow the germline gene, possibly because of a read error. Other DNA sequences in the sample encode the same CDR3. The CDR3 DNA sequence: TGTGCTAGCACCGACGGACTAGCGGGGACCTTGAATGAGCAGTTCTTC. Translating gives CASTDGLAGTLNEQFF. This sequence joins TRBV7-7 and TRBJ2-1, with 12 bases fitting TRBD2. The CDR3 is 16 amino acids. Germline CDR1 is SSHAT and CDR2 is FNYEAQ (reference sequence).

This clone has more than one count but fewer than ten. V and J are TRBV5-6 and TRBJ2-7; D is undetermined. Germline values: CDR1 SGHDT, CDR2 YYEEEE. The V end lost 1 base, the J end lost 7 bases, and 21 bases lay between the germline ends. The CDR3 covers 16 residues. Here the CDR3 reads CASSLRQFRGVREQYF. The DNA of the CDR3 is TGTGCCAGCAGCTTGCGACAATTCCGTGGTGTCAGGGAGCAGTACTTC.